The rows below give T cell receptor beta chains drawn from one sample of a study of blood T cell repertoires in COVID-19. Method: immunoSEQ multiplex PCR; TCRdb's copy keeps in-frame clones and lacks some. Here the sample spans roughly 250,000 clones, approximately 91% being singletons. The specimen sequenced was peripheral blood. The receptors were sampled from a woman in her twenties or thirties with acute or convalescent COVID-19. CDR3s include the opening cysteine and the closing phenylalanine or tryptophan. A D gene is named only where the DNA matches it firmly. The size field is filled for only some rows; it gives once, few, many or a size class.

TGTGCCAGCAGTTACGAGGGGAGGGTGGGTGGCTACACCTTC,CASSYEGRVGGYTF,14,-,TRBJ1-2,-,TRBV6-5
TGTGCCAGCAGCTTACCAGTTATAGGGACAAGAGGAGGCGGGGAGCTGTTTTTT,CASSLPVIGTRGGGELFF,18,-,TRBJ2-2,-,TRBV7-9
TGTGCCAGCAGTCAAAATAGCGGGAGGGTTACCGGGGAGCTGTTTTTT,CASSQNSGRVTGELFF,16,once,TRBJ2-2,TRBD2,TRBV6-6
TGCAGCGTGCGACAGGGAGCCTACGAGCAGTACTTC,CSVRQGAYEQYF,12,-,TRBJ2-7,TRBD1,TRBV29-1
TGTGCCAGCAGCCAAGGTTACAACTCCTACGAGCAGTACTTC,CASSQGYNSYEQYF,14,-,TRBJ2-7,-,TRBV14
TGTGCCAGCAGTTCGGGACAGGGCACCTGGGAGACCCAGTACTTC,CASSSGQGTWETQYF,15,-,TRBJ2-5,TRBD1,TRBV27
TGTGCCAGTAGAAACAGGGGTTCAAATAGCTACACCTTC,CASRNRGSNSYTF,13,once,TRBJ1-2,TRBD1,TRBV19
TGCGCCAGCAGCCCTGGGACAGGGCATCGGAACTATGGCTACACCTTC,CASSPGTGHRNYGYTF,16,-,TRBJ1-2,TRBD1,TRBV4-3
TGTGCCAGTAGTATTGAGAGCTCTGGGGCCAACGTCCTGACTTTC,CASSIESSGANVLTF,15,-,TRBJ2-6,-,TRBV19
TGTGCCAGCAGCTTATCCGGACTATGGGAGACCCAGTACTTC,CASSLSGLWETQYF,14,once,TRBJ2-5,-,TRBV7-9
TGTGCCAGCAGCCAACCATCCCCCGGACAGAGCATAAATGAGCAGTTCTTC,CASSQPSPGQSINEQFF,17,-,TRBJ2-1,-,TRBV3-1/TRBV3-2
TGTGCCAGCAGCCAATTCTCTGGCTACACCTTC,CASSQFSGYTF,11,-,TRBJ1-2,-,TRBV16
TGTGCCTGGATGGGGGGGAGCACAGATACGCAGTATTTT,CAWMGGSTDTQYF,13,-,TRBJ2-3,TRBD2,TRBV30
TGTGCCAGCAGCTTAGTGAGCGGGCCGACCTACGAGCAGTACTTC,CASSLVSGPTYEQYF,15,-,TRBJ2-7,-,TRBV7-2
TGTGCCAGCAGCTCCGGGACTAGCAATGAGCAGTTCTTC,CASSSGTSNEQFF,13,-,TRBJ2-1,TRBD2,TRBV5-4
TGTGCCAGCAGCTTTACAGGGGGAGCAGAATCCACCATATATTTT,CASSFTGGAESTIYF,15,-,TRBJ1-3,TRBD1,TRBV7-9
TGTGCCAGCAGCCCCTTAGCCAACAATGAGCAGTTCTTC,CASSPLANNEQFF,13,-,TRBJ2-1,-,TRBV7-2
TGTGCCAGCAGCCCCGGAACTGGGACTAGCGGGGATATAAACATTCAGTACTTC,CASSPGTGTSGDINIQYF,18,once,TRBJ2-4,TRBD2,TRBV7-2
TGTGCCAGCAGTGTGAGCGGGAGCTGGGAGACCCAGTACTTC,CASSVSGSWETQYF,14,-,TRBJ2-5,TRBD2,TRBV7-3
TGTGCCAGTAGTAGGACCGGGGAAGCGACCCAGTACTTC,CASSRTGEATQYF,13,once,TRBJ2-5,-,TRBV19
TGTGCCAGCAGCCAAGATAGAGAGCGCTACGAGCAGTACTTC,CASSQDRERYEQYF,14,-,TRBJ2-7,-,TRBV3-1/TRBV3-2
TGTGCCTGGAGCGCAACAGGCGCCTATGGCTACACCTTC,CAWSATGAYGYTF,13,-,TRBJ1-2,-,TRBV30
TGTGCCAGCAGCGGACTAGCGGGTGAGCAGTTCTTC,CASSGLAGEQFF,12,-,TRBJ2-1,TRBD2,TRBV7-9
TGTGCCAGCAGCGGTCAGGGGGCGAGGAACACTGAAGCTTTCTTT,CASSGQGARNTEAFF,15,-,TRBJ1-1,TRBD1,TRBV13
TGTGCCTGGACCGACAGTGTAAATCAGCCCCAGCATTTT,CAWTDSVNQPQHF,13,few,TRBJ1-5,-,TRBV30
TGTGCCAGCTTAGACGACAGCTTGAACACTGAAGCTTTCTTT,CASLDDSLNTEAFF,14,few,TRBJ1-1,-,TRBV21-1
TGTGCCAGCAGCCGGGACAGAGCTAACACTGAAGCTTTCTTT,CASSRDRANTEAFF,14,-,TRBJ1-1,TRBD1,TRBV7-2
TGTGCCAGTAGTATAGATCTCGGGTTTTCCAAAAACATTCAGTACTTC,CASSIDLGFSKNIQYF,16,-,TRBJ2-4,-,TRBV19
TGTGCCAGCTCACCACCGGCTAGCGGGAGGGCCGCAGATACGCAGTATTTT,CASSPPASGRAADTQYF,17,-,TRBJ2-3,TRBD2,TRBV18
TGTGCCAGCAGCCGTCCAACAGGGGACGGCTACACCTTC,CASSRPTGDGYTF,13,-,TRBJ1-2,TRBD1,TRBV3-1/TRBV3-2
TGTGCCAGCACCCTGGGCACGGCCTACGAGCAGTACTTC,CASTLGTAYEQYF,13,-,TRBJ2-7,-,TRBV7-2
TGTGCCAGCAGCGTAGACAGTCTACCGATGAACACTGAAGCTTTCTTT,CASSVDSLPMNTEAFF,16,-,TRBJ1-1,-,TRBV9
TGTGCCTGGAGTGCGTCGGATAGCGGGAGGGTCAATGAGCAGTTCTTC,CAWSASDSGRVNEQFF,16,-,TRBJ2-1,TRBD2,TRBV30
TGTGCCAGCAGCCGTCCAAGCGCGCCCAAAAACATTCAGTACTTC,CASSRPSAPKNIQYF,15,once,TRBJ2-4,-,TRBV11-2
TGCGCCAGCAGCGTGGGACTAGCGGTAGACAATGAGCAGTTCTTC,CASSVGLAVDNEQFF,15,-,TRBJ2-1,TRBD2,TRBV5-1
TGTGCCAGCAGCTTAGATGGGCGGGAGTTCTCCTACGAGCAGTACTTC,CASSLDGREFSYEQYF,16,-,TRBJ2-7,TRBD2,TRBV11-3
TGTGCCAGCAGGGCCCCAGATACGCAGTATTTT,CASRAPDTQYF,11,-,TRBJ2-3,-,TRBV25-1
TGCAGCGTTTCACTTGGCAGGGGGTCCTACGAGCAGTACTTC,CSVSLGRGSYEQYF,14,once,TRBJ2-7,TRBD1,TRBV29-1
TGTGCCATCACTGGGGTGGCGGGAGGGCCGGGCAATGAGCAGTTCTTC,CAITGVAGGPGNEQFF,16,-,TRBJ2-1,TRBD2,TRBV5-4
TGTGCCAGCAGGGTTAGGGGATCCCACAATGAGCAGTTCTTC,CASRVRGSHNEQFF,14,-,TRBJ2-1,-,TRBV7-9
TGTGCCAGCAATCCCGGGACTAGCGGGAGATATTACAAAAACATTCAGTACTTC,CASNPGTSGRYYKNIQYF,18,-,TRBJ2-4,TRBD2,TRBV7-8
TGCGCCAGCAGCGGACTAGGGTCCTACAATGAGCAGTTCTTC,CASSGLGSYNEQFF,14,-,TRBJ2-1,TRBD2,TRBV4-3
TGTGCCAGCAGTATACTCCGGACAGGGTCTGAAGCTTTCTTT,CASSILRTGSEAFF,14,-,TRBJ1-1,TRBD1,TRBV6-2/TRBV6-3
TGTGCCAGTAGTTGGGCAGGGGGCCGGAATCAGCCCCAGCATTTT,CASSWAGGRNQPQHF,15,-,TRBJ1-5,TRBD1,TRBV19
TGCAGCGTTGGACAGCTAATGAACACTGAAGCTTTCTTT,CSVGQLMNTEAFF,13,-,TRBJ1-1,-,TRBV29-1
TGTGCCAGCAGCCAAGACCCCCTTTCACAGGGGATCTTC,CASSQDPLSQGIF,13,-,TRBJ2-7,TRBD1,TRBV3-1/TRBV3-2
TGCGCCAGCAGCTTGGAAGGGACAGCACACAATGAGCAGTTCTTC,CASSLEGTAHNEQFF,15,-,TRBJ2-1,TRBD1,TRBV5-1
TGTGCCTGGAGTTTGGGACATTACTACGAGCAGTACTTC,CAWSLGHYYEQYF,13,-,TRBJ2-7,-,TRBV30
TGTGCCAGCAGTACGGGAGGGGCCTACGAGCAGTACTTC,CASSTGGAYEQYF,13,-,TRBJ2-7,TRBD2,TRBV6-2/TRBV6-3
TGTGCCAGCAGCCCTTGGACTAGCGGGAGGGCCGGGGCAGATACGCAGTATTTT,CASSPWTSGRAGADTQYF,18,-,TRBJ2-3,TRBD2,TRBV7-9
TGCGCCAGCAGCTCCGTACCGGGACAGGCGAACTACGAGCAGTACTTC,CASSSVPGQANYEQYF,16,-,TRBJ2-7,TRBD1,TRBV5-1
TGTGCCAGCAGGTTGGTCCAGGGGGTACAATACAATGAGCAGTTCTTC,CASRLVQGVQYNEQFF,16,few,TRBJ2-1,TRBD1,TRBV27
TGTGCCAGTAGTCCTACTGGGGGGGTATCTCAGCCCCAGCATTTT,CASSPTGGVSQPQHF,15,-,TRBJ1-5,-,TRBV19
TGTGCCAGCAGTCCTGGACTAGCGCGATACAATGAGCAGTTCTTC,CASSPGLARYNEQFF,15,-,TRBJ2-1,TRBD2,TRBV27
TGCGCCAGCCAAAAGACCAGCGGGAGTTTTAATGAGCAGTTCTTC,CASQKTSGSFNEQFF,15,-,TRBJ2-1,TRBD2,TRBV10-1
TGCGCCAGCAGCTTGTTATCAGCGGGAGGGAGCACAGATACGCAGTATTTT,CASSLLSAGGSTDTQYF,17,-,TRBJ2-3,TRBD2,TRBV5-1
TGTGCCAGCAGTGACGGGACTAACAATGAGCAGTTCTTC,CASSDGTNNEQFF,13,few,TRBJ2-1,TRBD2,TRBV6-4
TGTGCCAGCAGTTTTTCTAGCGGGAGAGGTGCCTACGAGCAGTACTTC,CASSFSSGRGAYEQYF,16,-,TRBJ2-7,TRBD2,TRBV6-5